The 32 T cell receptor beta chains reported below all come from one sample, sequenced in a study of cytomegalovirus exposure and HLA in healthy donors. Sequencing used immunoSEQ multiplex PCR; TCRdb keeps in-frame clones, though not all of them. The sample carries 130,000 to 150,000 clones, around 90% recorded once. Sequencing was performed on PBMCs. The receptors were sampled from a man aged 18 to 35 in good health and CMV-seropositive.

The V call is TRBV7-9, the J call TRBJ2-7; D call uncertain. The CDR3 sequence is 15 residues long. V was pared by 5 bases and J by 4 bases, with 18 bases between. Per the germline V gene, CDR1 is SEHNR and CDR2 is FQNEAQ (reference sequence). This CDR3 is CASSPRSSANYEQYF. The CDR3, as DNA: TGTGCCAGCAGCCCTCGGTCAAGTGCCAATTACGAGCAGTACTTC.

V and J are TRBV11-2 and TRBJ2-2; D gene unclear. The CDR3 has 12 residues. Germline-derived CDR1 and CDR2 are SGHAT and FQNNGV. The V end was cut by 5 bases, the J end by 5 bases, with 6 bases between. The CDR3 nucleotides read TGTGCCAGCAGCGGGCTGACCGGGGAGCTGTTTTTT. Amino acids: CASSGLTGELFF.

The chain combines TRBV6-1 with TRBJ2-7, with TRBD1 matching 9 bases. From germline, CDR1 is MNHNS and CDR2 SASEGT. V lost 5 bases, J lost 5 bases, and 7 bases stayed unmatched. This CDR3 contains 14 residues. The CDR3, as DNA: TGTGCCAGCAGTTCCCGGGACAGGGCGGACGAGCAGTACTTC. This sequence encodes CASSSRDRADEQYF.

Comments on this clone: Other nucleotide sequences in the sample specify the same CDR3. The gene calls are TRBV6-6 and TRBJ1-5; D is unresolved. Germline V gives CDR1 MNHNY, CDR2 SVGAGI (reference sequence). The CDR3 sequence is 15 residues long. The V gene lost 3 bases and the J gene lost 0 bases, with 9 bases spanning the gap. CDR3 loop: CASSYNPYSNQPQHF. CDR3 nucleotides: TGTGCCAGCAGTTATAATCCGTATAGCAATCAGCCCCAGCATTTT.

This chain links TRBV19 with TRBJ1-5; possibly TRBD1 for D (5 bases). Germline CDR1 is LNHDA and CDR2 is SQIVND (reference sequence). Trimming cost V 5 bases and J 0 bases, with 14 bases left between them. This CDR3 is 16 amino acids long. The DNA of the CDR3 is TGTGCCAGTAGTCCCCCGACAGCTTATAGCAATCAGCCCCAGCATTTT. Translated, it gives CASSPPTAYSNQPQHF.

V gene TRBV9 combines with J gene TRBJ2-7, with a tentative D call TRBD1 (6 bases). Germline V gene lookup returns CDR1 SGDLS and CDR2 YYNGEE. V gave up 3 bases and J gave up 2 bases, with 9 bases separating them. CDR3 length equals 13 residues. The CDR3 DNA reads as TGTGCCAGCAGCGCAGGGGACACCTACGAGCAGTACTTC. It is translated as CASSAGDTYEQYF. The variable domain in full, completed from reference TRBV9 and TRBJ2-7, reads DSGVTQTPKHLITATGQRVTLRCSPRSGDLSVYWYQQSLDQGLQFLIQYYNGEERAKGNILERFSAQQFPDLHSELNLSSLELGDSALYFCASSAGDTYEQYFGPGTRLTVT.

This clone was counted a few times. This chain connects TRBV30 to TRBJ1-1; a possible D gene is TRBD1 (5 bases). Germline CDR1 reads GTSNPN; CDR2 reads SVGIG (reference sequence). V lost 7 bases to trimming and J lost 10 bases, with 19 bases between them. CDR3 size: 12 residues. CDR3 loop: CASLFFERGAFF. Here the CDR3 DNA reads TGTGCCTCCTTGTTCTTCGAAAGGGGAGCTTTCTTT.

J is TRBJ2-1 and V is TRBV9; 14 nucleotides agree with TRBD2. CDR3 length: 15 amino acids. The V segment lost 2 bases and the J segment 9 bases; nucleotides outside the gene matches: 4. CDR1 is SGDLS and CDR2 is YYNGEE in the germline V gene. CDR3 nucleotide sequence: TGTGCCAGCAGCGTGGGGACTAGCGGGGGTCTTGAGCAGTTCTTC. Its translation is CASSVGTSGGLEQFF.

The V and J genes are TRBV6-5 and TRBJ2-7; 7 nucleotides align to TRBD1. Germline CDR1 reads MNHEY; CDR2 reads SVGAGI. This CDR3 comprises 16 residues. V dropped 0 bases and J dropped 3; count of bases not matched to a gene: 8. CDR3 DNA sequence: TGTGCCAGCAGTTACTCGATAGGGGACAGTAGCTACGAGCAGTACTTC. Translated, it gives CASSYSIGDSSYEQYF.

V and J are TRBV27 and TRBJ2-7; 9 nucleotides match TRBD1. Unmatched junction bases numbered 12, after V lost 5 bases and J lost 4 bases. CDR1 is MNHEY and CDR2 is SMNVEV in the germline V gene (reference sequence). The CDR3 is 16 amino acids. The CDR3 region is CASSLNVLGQGYEQYF. CDR3 sequence (DNA): TGTGCCAGCAGTCTGAACGTATTGGGACAGGGTTACGAGCAGTACTTC.

V and J are TRBV7-8 and TRBJ2-7; TRBD2 aligns across 7 bases. This CDR3 contains 14 residues. Germline V gene data show CDR1 as SGHVS and CDR2 as FQNEAQ. Unmatched junction bases numbered 4, after V lost 5 bases and J lost 0 bases. The CDR3 protein is CASSVGRSSYEQYF. The CDR3 region has the DNA TGTGCCAGCAGCGTCGGGAGGAGCTCCTACGAGCAGTACTTC.

V is TRBV5-5 and J is TRBJ1-2, with 7 positions matching TRBD1. The V gene's germline CDR1 is SGHKS and CDR2 YYEKEE (reference sequence). CDR3 length equals 15 residues. Trimming removed 5 bases from V and 4 bases from J; junction bases left unmatched: 11. Here the CDR3 reads CASSDGTEYLYGYTF. CDR3 bases: TGTGCCAGCAGTGACGGGACAGAATACCTCTATGGCTACACCTTC.

V gene TRBV6-5 combines with J gene TRBJ1-1; a weak D match, TRBD1 (6 bases). The CDR3 spans 13 residues. V lost 2 bases and J 3 bases, leaving 7 bases between the germline ends. Germline CDR1 is MNHEY and CDR2 is SVGAGI. Here the CDR3 reads CASSYGGYTEAFF. The CDR3, as DNA: TGTGCCAGCAGTTACGGGGGCTACACTGAAGCTTTCTTT.

This clone was counted only a few times. This chain joins TRBV11-2 and TRBJ1-1; the match to TRBD1 covers 7 bases. The length of the CDR3 is 15 residues. J gave up 0 bases and V 3 bases, and 4 bases lay outside the gene matches. Germline values: CDR1 SGHAT, CDR2 FQNNGV. For the CDR3, the DNA is TGTGCCAGCAGCTTCCTGACAGGGCTGAACACTGAAGCTTTCTTT. Protein: CASSFLTGLNTEAFF.

The V call is TRBV10-3, the J call TRBJ1-2, with TRBD1 identical over 10 bases. Unmatched junction bases numbered 9, after V lost 4 bases and J lost 4 bases. Germline CDR1 reads ENHRY; CDR2 reads SYGVKD. This CDR3 is built from 16 residues. The CDR3 DNA sequence: TGTGCCATCAGTGTGAGGGACAGGGGACTACTCTATGGCTACACCTTC. This codes for CAISVRDRGLLYGYTF.

This rearrangement joins TRBV7-9 to TRBJ2-3; D is unclear. V gave up 5 bases and J gave up 5 bases, with 11 bases separating them. The germline CDR1 and CDR2 sequences are SEHNR and FQNEAQ (reference sequence). The CDR3 extends over 13 amino acids. The CDR3 sequence is CASSPDHRDTQYF. As DNA, the CDR3 is TGTGCCAGCAGCCCAGATCACAGAGATACGCAGTATTTT.

This sequence joins TRBV27 and TRBJ2-7; 10 positions match TRBD1. Germline CDR1 reads MNHEY; CDR2 reads SMNVEV (reference sequence). The CDR3 contains 14 residues. The V gene end was trimmed by 8 bases and the J gene end by 6 bases; junction bases not matched to a gene: 10. CDR3 protein: CASGGQGTILEQYF. CDR3 sequence (DNA): TGTGCCAGCGGGGGACAGGGGACAATTCTCGAGCAGTACTTC.

A single count supports this clone. V is TRBV18 and J is TRBJ1-1; no firm D call. Trimming removed 3 bases at V and 4 bases at J, with 12 bases between. Germline CDR1 and CDR2: KGHSH and LQKENI. This CDR3 region has 14 residues. CDR3 sequence reads: CASSPADAGTEAFF. In DNA form, the CDR3 reads TGTGCCAGCTCACCGGCGGATGCCGGCACTGAAGCTTTCTTT.

CDR3 in amino acids: CASSLHGTGYEQYF. Here the CDR3 DNA reads TGTGCCAGCAGCCTCCACGGGACAGGCTACGAGCAGTACTTC. The chain links TRBV11-2 to TRBJ2-7; TRBD1 matches 8 bases. The CDR3 is made up of 14 amino acids. J was trimmed by 3 bases and V by 5 bases; bases with no gene match: 6. Germline values: CDR1 SGHAT, CDR2 FQNNGV.

This clone was counted once. The gene calls are TRBV7-9 and TRBJ2-7; no clear D. V was trimmed by 5 bases and J by 4 bases, leaving 15 bases between them. The CDR3 runs 14 residues. Germline CDR1 SEHNR, CDR2 FQNEAQ (reference sequence). This CDR3 is CASSPSRDPYEQYF. The CDR3 DNA is TGTGCCAGCAGCCCTAGTCGTGACCCTTACGAGCAGTACTTC.

The V gene is TRBV5-5, the J gene TRBJ1-1; 7 positions match TRBD1. The CDR3 totals 14 residues. V trimming: 1 base; J trimming: 4 bases; junction bases outside the gene matches: 4. CDR1 and CDR2 (germline): SGHKS, YYEKEE (reference sequence). The CDR3 is CASSLTGAGTEAFF. In nucleotides, the CDR3 is TGTGCCAGCAGCTTGACAGGGGCCGGCACTGAAGCTTTCTTT.

This chain links TRBV4-1 with TRBJ2-7; D might be TRBD2 (7 bases). This CDR3 contains 14 residues. Germline assignment: CDR1 MGHRA and CDR2 YSYEKL. Trimming shortened V by 4 bases and J by 2 bases, and 12 bases separated the two germline ends. CDR3 bases: TGCGCCAGCAGCCCTAGGGGGGGGGCCTACGAGCAGTACTTC. Amino acids: CASSPRGGAYEQYF.

This chain joins TRBV2 and TRBJ2-7; 10 bases match TRBD1. Germline CDR1 reads SNHLY; CDR2 reads FYNNEI. Trimming removed 7 bases from V and 0 bases from J; junction bases left unmatched: 3. CDR3 length: 14 residues. CDR3: CASIRTGGSYEQYF. In DNA form, the CDR3 reads TGTGCCAGCATCCGGACAGGGGGCTCCTACGAGCAGTACTTC. The entire variable domain, with the rest obtained from reference TRBV2 and TRBJ2-7, is as follows: EPEVTQTPSHQVTQMGQEVILRCVPISNHLYFYWYRQILGQKVEFLVSFYNNEISEKSEIFDDQFSVERPDGSNFTLKIRSTKLEDSAMYFCASIRTGGSYEQYFGPGTRLTVT.

The V call is TRBV11-3, the J call TRBJ2-3; 7 nucleotides align to TRBD2. The V segment lost 1 base and the J segment 9 bases; nucleotides outside the gene matches: 4. The CDR3 length is 13 residues. CDR1 and CDR2 (germline): SGHNT, YENEEA. The CDR3 nucleotides are TGTGCCAGCAGCTTAGTGGCGGGAGACACGCAGTATTTT. It translates to CASSLVAGDTQYF.

This chain joins TRBV5-6 and TRBJ2-1; TRBD2 is a possible D gene (6 bases). V was trimmed by 2 bases and J by 0 bases, leaving 15 bases between them. This CDR3 spans 17 amino acids. Germline V gene data show CDR1 as SGHDT and CDR2 as YYEEEE. CDR3 DNA: TGTGCCAGCAGCTTTTACGGGAGCCCAAACTCCTACAATGAGCAGTTCTTC. Its protein product is CASSFYGSPNSYNEQFF.

This chain joins TRBV10-1 and TRBJ2-7; D is perhaps TRBD2 (6 bases). There are 13 residues in the CDR3. Trimming left V 8 bases short and J 6 bases short, with 17 bases between. Germline V gives CDR1 WNHNN, CDR2 SYGVQD (reference sequence). This CDR3 is CASPWRGWGEQYF. In DNA form, the CDR3 reads TGCGCCAGCCCTTGGCGGGGATGGGGCGAGCAGTACTTC.

This clone appeared a single time. The V and J genes are TRBV4-1 and TRBJ1-1, with D unresolved. CDR3 length equals 13 residues. Germline V gene sequence: CDR1 MGHRA, CDR2 YSYEKL. Trimming cost V 0 bases and J 8 bases, with 10 bases left between them. The CDR3 protein is CASSQDSHKEAFF. DNA for the CDR3: TGCGCCAGCAGCCAAGATAGCCACAAAGAAGCTTTCTTT.

The V call is TRBV7-6, the J call TRBJ2-3; tentatively, D is TRBD2 (6 bases). Deletions cut 6 bases from V and 2 bases from J, with 15 bases between. The CDR3 length is 15 residues. From germline, CDR1 is SGHVS and CDR2 FNYEAQ. CDR3 sequence reads: CASSSLGTPTDTQYF. The CDR3 bases are TGTGCCAGCAGTTCGCTCGGGACTCCCACAGATACGCAGTATTTT.

This clone has a handful of counts. The chain is built from TRBV6-6 and TRBJ2-1; D is unclear. Trimming removed 0 bases from V and 0 bases from J, with 3 bases in between. This CDR3 has 14 residues. Germline V lookup: CDR1 MNHNY, CDR2 SVGAGI (reference sequence). The DNA of the CDR3 is TGTGCCAGCAGTTACTCGAGCTCCTACAATGAGCAGTTCTTC. Translation: CASSYSSSYNEQFF.

The CDR3 DNA follows: TGCAGCGTTGCAGGGGGCGTCGATGGCTACACCTTC. It is translated as CSVAGGVDGYTF. The chain links TRBV29-1 to TRBJ1-2; 8 bases match TRBD1. This CDR3 has 12 amino acids. V gave up 4 bases and J gave up 6 bases; unmatched junction bases: 4. CDR1 SQVTM and CDR2 ANQGSEA come from the germline V gene.

The table lists this clone with a count of one. V gene TRBV6-1 combines with J gene TRBJ2-7; TRBD2 matches at 7 bases. V shed 6 bases, J shed 0 bases, and the junction held 2 bases outside the gene matches. The CDR3 extends over 13 amino acids. Germline assignment: CDR1 MNHNS and CDR2 SASEGT. CDR3 sequence reads: CASSRDYSYEQYF. For the CDR3, the DNA is TGTGCCAGCAGCCGGGACTACTCCTACGAGCAGTACTTC.

This chain links TRBV6-5 with TRBJ2-7, with D uncertain. The CDR3 runs 14 residues. The ends were cut back, 4 bases at V and 0 bases at J, with 10 bases in the middle. The germline V gene encodes CDR1 MNHEY and CDR2 SVGAGI. Here the CDR3 DNA reads TGTGCCAGCAGTTCGACTGAATACTCCTACGAGCAGTACTTC. Amino acids: CASSSTEYSYEQYF.